The following is a TCR beta chain sequence with its context. Its target is not known. This entry comes from a study of cytomegalovirus exposure and HLA in healthy donors. Study findings and constraints: According to a later analysis, most TCR beta chains associated with CMV appeared HLA-restricted. Sequences of the TCR beta chain were said to predict the HLA-A and HLA-B alleles of most subjects accurately. Later genetic work tied a missense DCLRE1C variant to beta-chain V and J trimming. The likely explanation for a cluster of highly shared sequence variants was sequencing artifact.

Trimming left V 0 bases short and J 8 bases short, with 14 bases between. The CDR3 runs 15 residues. Germline-derived CDR1 and CDR2 are SGDLS and YYNGEE. PCR was performed using 60 Vbeta and 13 Jbeta primers. Produced via immunoSEQ multiplex PCR; TCRdb's table is partial and in-frame only. Of roughly 180,000 clones listed, 65% to 85% are singletons. The receptor's source is a female donor in good health and CMV-seronegative. Sequencing input: PBMCs. The V call is TRBV9, the J call TRBJ1-4; possibly TRBD1 for D (5 bases). DNA of the CDR3: TGTGCCAGCAGCGTAGATCGGGGGATCGGCGAAAAACTGTTTTTT. It yields the protein CASSVDRGIGEKLFF.